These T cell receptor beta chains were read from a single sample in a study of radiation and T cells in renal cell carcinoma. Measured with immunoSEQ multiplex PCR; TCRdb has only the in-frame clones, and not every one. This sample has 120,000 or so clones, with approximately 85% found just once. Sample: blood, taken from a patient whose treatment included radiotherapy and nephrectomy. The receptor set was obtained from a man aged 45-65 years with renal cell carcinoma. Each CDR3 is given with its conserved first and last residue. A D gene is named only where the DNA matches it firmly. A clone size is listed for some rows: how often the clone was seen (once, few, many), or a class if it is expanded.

cdr3_nt: TGTGCCAGCAGTGAAGAGGCGGGGACGGAGCAGTTCTTC
cdr3_aa: CASSEEAGTEQFF
v_call: TRBV6-4
d_call: NA
j_call: TRBJ2-1
clone_size: NA

cdr3_nt: TGTGCCAGCAGCGTAGCGTTGGGAGGACCATCCTACAATGAGCAGTTCTTC
cdr3_aa: CASSVALGGPSYNEQFF
v_call: TRBV9
d_call: NA
j_call: TRBJ2-1
clone_size: NA

cdr3_nt: TGTGCCAGCAGCTTAGGGCCGATCGGCATTCAGTACTTC
cdr3_aa: CASSLGPIGIQYF
v_call: TRBV7-9
d_call: NA
j_call: TRBJ2-4
clone_size: NA

cdr3_nt: TGTGCCAGTACCAGGACAGGGGGCACCGGGGAGCTGTTTTTT
cdr3_aa: CASTRTGGTGELFF
v_call: TRBV19
d_call: TRBD1
j_call: TRBJ2-2
clone_size: NA

cdr3_nt: TGCGCCAGCAGCCAAGATCTCGGAGGGTGGGAGAACACTGAAGCTTTCTTT
cdr3_aa: CASSQDLGGWENTEAFF
v_call: TRBV4-3
d_call: NA
j_call: TRBJ1-1
clone_size: NA

cdr3_nt: TGTGCCAGTAGTATTTCCCCTAATGGCGGGGGTGAAAAACTGTTTTTT
cdr3_aa: CASSISPNGGGEKLFF
v_call: TRBV19
d_call: NA
j_call: TRBJ1-4
clone_size: NA

cdr3_nt: TGCAGCGTCCAGGGGTTTGATGGAGATGAAAAACTGTTTTTT
cdr3_aa: CSVQGFDGDEKLFF
v_call: TRBV29-1
d_call: NA
j_call: TRBJ1-4
clone_size: once

cdr3_nt: TGTGCCAGTAGTAGACCGGGGACAGGGGTAAACACCATATATTTT
cdr3_aa: CASSRPGTGVNTIYF
v_call: TRBV19
d_call: TRBD1
j_call: TRBJ1-3
clone_size: NA

cdr3_nt: TGTGCCATCAGTGGTGGAGATTTGAACACCGGGGAGCTGTTTTTT
cdr3_aa: CAISGGDLNTGELFF
v_call: TRBV10-3
d_call: NA
j_call: TRBJ2-2
clone_size: NA

cdr3_nt: TGTGCCAGCAGCAAAAGTAGAGGCTACACCTTC
cdr3_aa: CASSKSRGYTF
v_call: TRBV21-1
d_call: NA
j_call: TRBJ1-2
clone_size: NA

cdr3_nt: TGTGCCAGCAGCGGGACGGCCATTCCGGGGGAGACCCAGTACTTC
cdr3_aa: CASSGTAIPGETQYF
v_call: TRBV9
d_call: NA
j_call: TRBJ2-5
clone_size: NA

cdr3_nt: TGTGCCAGCTCACCTCGAGACAGGAACACTGAAGCTTTCTTT
cdr3_aa: CASSPRDRNTEAFF
v_call: TRBV18
d_call: NA
j_call: TRBJ1-1
clone_size: NA

cdr3_nt: TGTGCCAGCAGTGAGACAACGAACACTGAAGCTTTCTTT
cdr3_aa: CASSETTNTEAFF
v_call: TRBV6-4
d_call: NA
j_call: TRBJ1-1
clone_size: NA

cdr3_nt: TGTGCCAGTAGTACCAGTGGACAGGGGTACACTGAAGCTTTCTTT
cdr3_aa: CASSTSGQGYTEAFF
v_call: TRBV19
d_call: TRBD1
j_call: TRBJ1-1
clone_size: NA

cdr3_nt: TGTGCCAGCAGCGTGTCGACTAGCGGGGGGATCACAGATACGCAGTATTTT
cdr3_aa: CASSVSTSGGITDTQYF
v_call: TRBV9
d_call: TRBD2
j_call: TRBJ2-3
clone_size: NA

cdr3_nt: TGTGCTAGCAGCTTAAATCTGGCCGGGGAGCTGTTTTTT
cdr3_aa: CASSLNLAGELFF
v_call: TRBV7-7
d_call: NA
j_call: TRBJ2-2
clone_size: NA

cdr3_nt: TGTGCCAGCAGCCTCGACAGGGGGGGCAATGAGCAGTTCTTC
cdr3_aa: CASSLDRGGNEQFF
v_call: TRBV9
d_call: TRBD1
j_call: TRBJ2-1
clone_size: NA

cdr3_nt: TGTGCCAGCAGCTTAGGAGGGGGGGAAGATACGCAGTATTTT
cdr3_aa: CASSLGGGEDTQYF
v_call: TRBV7-8
d_call: NA
j_call: TRBJ2-3
clone_size: NA

cdr3_nt: TGTGCCAGCAGCTACCGGGGGTTGGGTCAGCCCCAGCATTTT
cdr3_aa: CASSYRGLGQPQHF
v_call: TRBV7-2
d_call: NA
j_call: TRBJ1-5
clone_size: NA

cdr3_nt: TGTGCCAGCAGCTTCGGGGGGACAGCTATTCACTATGGCTACACCTTC
cdr3_aa: CASSFGGTAIHYGYTF
v_call: TRBV7-9
d_call: TRBD1
j_call: TRBJ1-2
clone_size: NA

cdr3_nt: TGTGCCAGCAGTTTAGCGGGAGGGTCCTACGAGCAGTACTTC
cdr3_aa: CASSLAGGSYEQYF
v_call: TRBV7-3
d_call: TRBD2
j_call: TRBJ2-7
clone_size: NA

cdr3_nt: TGCGCCAGCAGCTTGTTAGCAGCTAACTATGGCTACACCTTC
cdr3_aa: CASSLLAANYGYTF
v_call: TRBV5-1
d_call: NA
j_call: TRBJ1-2
clone_size: NA

cdr3_nt: TGCGCCAGCAGTGAGGGACATACGAGGGATGAGCAGTTCTTC
cdr3_aa: CASSEGHTRDEQFF
v_call: TRBV10-1
d_call: NA
j_call: TRBJ2-1
clone_size: NA

cdr3_nt: TGTGCCAGCAGCCGCGGACGGCAAGAGACCCAGTACTTC
cdr3_aa: CASSRGRQETQYF
v_call: TRBV7-6
d_call: NA
j_call: TRBJ2-5
clone_size: medium-sized

cdr3_nt: TGTGCCAGCAGTCCCGGGGAAGATGAAAAACTGTTTTTT
cdr3_aa: CASSPGEDEKLFF
v_call: TRBV2
d_call: NA
j_call: TRBJ1-4
clone_size: NA

cdr3_nt: TGCGCCAGCAGCCAAGACATTACAGGAGTCGGGGCTTTCTTT
cdr3_aa: CASSQDITGVGAFF
v_call: TRBV4-1
d_call: NA
j_call: TRBJ1-1
clone_size: NA

cdr3_nt: TGTGCCAGCAGCCGAGGGACAGGGGGTTCACCCCTCCACTTT
cdr3_aa: CASSRGTGGSPLHF
v_call: TRBV6-5
d_call: TRBD1
j_call: TRBJ1-6
clone_size: NA

cdr3_nt: TGTGCCAGCAGCCGGACTGGGACTGACACTGAAGCTTTCTTT
cdr3_aa: CASSRTGTDTEAFF
v_call: TRBV7-9
d_call: NA
j_call: TRBJ1-1
clone_size: NA

cdr3_nt: TGCAGTGCCCCCACAGAGACCCAGTACTTC
cdr3_aa: CSAPTETQYF
v_call: TRBV20-1
d_call: NA
j_call: TRBJ2-5
clone_size: NA

cdr3_nt: TGTGCCTGGGGACCCGGGCAGGAGTACACAGATACGCAGTATTTT
cdr3_aa: CAWGPGQEYTDTQYF
v_call: TRBV30
d_call: NA
j_call: TRBJ2-3
clone_size: NA

cdr3_nt: TGTGCCAGCAGCGGAGGACAGGTTGGCACCATATATTTT
cdr3_aa: CASSGGQVGTIYF
v_call: TRBV7-8
d_call: TRBD1
j_call: TRBJ1-3
clone_size: once

cdr3_nt: TGTGCCAGCAGTTACGAGTTGGACAGGCAGTACTTC
cdr3_aa: CASSYELDRQYF
v_call: TRBV6-6
d_call: NA
j_call: TRBJ2-7
clone_size: few

cdr3_nt: TGTGCCAGCTCACCACCAGGGAACACTGAAGCTTTCTTT
cdr3_aa: CASSPPGNTEAFF
v_call: TRBV18
d_call: NA
j_call: TRBJ1-1
clone_size: few

cdr3_nt: TGTGCCAGCAGCTTAGGGGTTCTCTCTGGAAACACCATATATTTT
cdr3_aa: CASSLGVLSGNTIYF
v_call: TRBV7-9
d_call: NA
j_call: TRBJ1-3
clone_size: few

cdr3_nt: TGTGCCAGCAGCTCATGGGGTGGGAAGAGGCCTCGGGAGCAGTACTTC
cdr3_aa: CASSSWGGKRPREQYF
v_call: TRBV11-2
d_call: NA
j_call: TRBJ2-7
clone_size: NA

cdr3_nt: TGTGCCAGCAGCCCGGCGGGGACACACCAAGAGACCCAGTACTTC
cdr3_aa: CASSPAGTHQETQYF
v_call: TRBV7-6
d_call: NA
j_call: TRBJ2-5
clone_size: NA

cdr3_nt: TGTGCCAGCAGTAAGGGACAGCTCTATGGCTACACCTTC
cdr3_aa: CASSKGQLYGYTF
v_call: TRBV6-5
d_call: TRBD1
j_call: TRBJ1-2
clone_size: NA

cdr3_nt: TGTGCTAGTGGTTTGGGTAGCAATCAGCCCCAGCATTTT
cdr3_aa: CASGLGSNQPQHF
v_call: TRBV12-5
d_call: NA
j_call: TRBJ1-5
clone_size: NA

cdr3_nt: TGTGCCAGCAGCTTGTGGCAGATATCGGCTGAAGCTTTCTTT
cdr3_aa: CASSLWQISAEAFF
v_call: TRBV5-5
d_call: NA
j_call: TRBJ1-1
clone_size: NA

cdr3_nt: TGTGCCAGCAGTGAAGCGCCAGGGGCGCATGCCTACGAGCAGTACTTC
cdr3_aa: CASSEAPGAHAYEQYF
v_call: TRBV2
d_call: NA
j_call: TRBJ2-7
clone_size: NA

cdr3_nt: TGTGCCAGCAGCTACGGGGGAACAGATACGCAGTATTTT
cdr3_aa: CASSYGGTDTQYF
v_call: TRBV4-2
d_call: NA
j_call: TRBJ2-3
clone_size: NA

cdr3_nt: TGTGCCACCAGGCCGGGTGGGACAGGGTTCTACGAGCAGTACTTC
cdr3_aa: CATRPGGTGFYEQYF
v_call: TRBV15
d_call: TRBD1
j_call: TRBJ2-7
clone_size: NA

cdr3_nt: TGTGCCTGGACCAGGACAGGGGGACCCTACACCTTC
cdr3_aa: CAWTRTGGPYTF
v_call: TRBV30
d_call: TRBD1
j_call: TRBJ1-2
clone_size: NA

cdr3_nt: TGCGCCAGCAGCCCCCGGACTAGCGGATATCAAGAGACCCAGTACTTC
cdr3_aa: CASSPRTSGYQETQYF
v_call: TRBV5-1
d_call: TRBD2
j_call: TRBJ2-5
clone_size: few

cdr3_nt: TGTGCCAGCAGCTTAGTTTGGGGACAGCTTAATGAAAAACTGTTTTTT
cdr3_aa: CASSLVWGQLNEKLFF
v_call: TRBV7-9
d_call: TRBD1
j_call: TRBJ1-4
clone_size: few

cdr3_nt: TGTGCCACCGCCTTGGGACCCTACGAGCAGTACTTC
cdr3_aa: CATALGPYEQYF
v_call: TRBV15
d_call: NA
j_call: TRBJ2-7
clone_size: NA

cdr3_nt: TGTGCCAGCAGCCTAGGGGGGAACCAGTACTTC
cdr3_aa: CASSLGGNQYF
v_call: TRBV7-9
d_call: NA
j_call: TRBJ2-5
clone_size: NA

cdr3_nt: TGTGCCAGCAGCGATGGAATGAGCAATCAGCCCCAGCATTTT
cdr3_aa: CASSDGMSNQPQHF
v_call: TRBV7-9
d_call: NA
j_call: TRBJ1-5
clone_size: NA

cdr3_nt: TGTGCCAGCAGACAATACACGAACACCGGGGAGCTGTTTTTT
cdr3_aa: CASRQYTNTGELFF
v_call: TRBV6-1
d_call: NA
j_call: TRBJ2-2
clone_size: NA

cdr3_nt: TGTGCCTGGAGTCAGGGGGCTGGAAACACCATATATTTT
cdr3_aa: CAWSQGAGNTIYF
v_call: TRBV30
d_call: TRBD1
j_call: TRBJ1-3
clone_size: NA

cdr3_nt: TGCGCCAGCAGCGACCCCTCGGGACGGAGCTCCTACAATGAGCAGTTCTTC
cdr3_aa: CASSDPSGRSSYNEQFF
v_call: TRBV5-1
d_call: NA
j_call: TRBJ2-1
clone_size: once

cdr3_nt: TGTGCCAGTAGTAACAGGGGGCTCACTAATGAAAAACTGTTTTTT
cdr3_aa: CASSNRGLTNEKLFF
v_call: TRBV19
d_call: TRBD1
j_call: TRBJ1-4
clone_size: NA

cdr3_nt: TGCAGCGCACGAGGGACTAGCGGTCTCATCGAGCAGTTCTTC
cdr3_aa: CSARGTSGLIEQFF
v_call: TRBV29-1
d_call: TRBD2
j_call: TRBJ2-1
clone_size: NA

cdr3_nt: TGTGCCACCAGCAGAAGCAGGGGGGAGGCTGAAAAACTGTTTTTT
cdr3_aa: CATSRSRGEAEKLFF
v_call: TRBV15
d_call: TRBD1
j_call: TRBJ1-4
clone_size: medium-sized